This passage covers 30 T cell receptor beta chains from one sample sequenced in a study of long-term antiretroviral therapy in people with HIV. Survey-level resolution applied to immunoSEQ assay v3.0. Sequencing was performed with immunoSEQ multiplex PCR; in TCRdb, only in-frame clones are kept and a portion is missing. The sample has 25,000 to 30,000 clones, roughly 73% seen once. Material: unsorted PBMCs, obtained 1.5 years before starting antiretroviral therapy. These receptors were collected from a man aged 18 to 30 with HIV.

The V gene is TRBV27, the J gene TRBJ1-5; TRBD1 aligns across 7 bases. This CDR3 comprises 17 residues. With 5 bases clipped from V and 4 bases from J, the junction kept 14 bases outside the gene matches. Germline V gene data show CDR1 as MNHEY and CDR2 as SMNVEV (reference sequence). The CDR3 reads CASSPRAAGGANQPQHF. Written as DNA, the CDR3 is TGTGCCAGCAGTCCCCGGGCGGCAGGGGGTGCTAATCAGCCCCAGCATTTT.

The chain couples TRBV29-1 to TRBJ2-7; tentatively, D is TRBD1 (6 bases). The CDR3 length is 14 residues. V lost 2 bases to trimming and J lost 0 bases, with 11 bases between them. The V gene's germline CDR1 is SQVTM and CDR2 ANQGSEA. CDR3: CSVELTGISYEQYF. The CDR3 DNA reads TGCAGCGTTGAACTGACAGGTATCTCCTACGAGCAGTACTTC.

The chain uses TRBV27 and TRBJ2-5, with 10 positions matching TRBD2. The CDR3 length is 15 residues. The germline V gene encodes CDR1 MNHEY and CDR2 SMNVEV (reference sequence). Unmatched junction bases numbered 4, after V lost 4 bases and J lost 2 bases. CDR3 amino acids: CASSSGTSAQETQYF. CDR3 nucleotide sequence: TGTGCCAGCAGTTCCGGGACTAGCGCACAAGAGACCCAGTACTTC.

V and J are TRBV28 and TRBJ1-1; no firm D call. V lost 2 bases to trimming and J lost 8 bases, with 15 bases between them. This CDR3 has 14 residues. The germline CDR1 and CDR2 sequences are MDHEN and SYDVKM. CDR3 protein: CASSLRGGMPEAFF. The CDR3, as DNA: TGTGCCAGCAGTTTACGGGGTGGGATGCCCGAAGCTTTCTTT.

The chain is built from TRBV9 and TRBJ2-5; D perhaps matches TRBD1 (6 bases). V was shortened by 4 bases and J by 3 bases, with 10 bases between the two germline ends. In germline, CDR1 is SGDLS, CDR2 YYNGEE. This CDR3 spans 13 amino acids. CDR3 amino acids: CASSPGTKETQYF. CDR3 nucleotides: TGTGCCAGCAGCCCTGGGACAAAAGAGACCCAGTACTTC.

This clone has only a few counts. This chain connects TRBV2 to TRBJ1-3; the match to TRBD1 covers 8 bases. Looked up from germline, CDR1 is SNHLY and CDR2 is FYNNEI. The CDR3 sequence is 15 residues long. The V and J ends lost 6 bases and 4 bases, in that order; junction bases with no gene match: 8. The CDR3 protein is CASRGTGLTGNTIYF. The CDR3 nucleotides read TGTGCCAGCAGGGGGACAGGCCTTACCGGAAACACCATATATTTT.

The chain joins TRBV6-6 to TRBJ1-5, with unresolved D. Germline CDR1 and CDR2: MNHNY and SVGAGI (reference sequence). Trimming left V 2 bases short and J 2 bases short, with 10 bases between. The CDR3 contains 15 residues. This chain's CDR3 is CASSYPPVRNQPQHF. Written as DNA, the CDR3 is TGTGCCAGCAGTTACCCGCCCGTCCGCAATCAGCCCCAGCATTTT.

The chain carries TRBV30 and TRBJ1-2, with 7 positions matching TRBD1. The CDR3 extends over 12 amino acids. V gave up 6 bases and J gave up 4 bases; unmatched junction bases: 5. CDR1 and CDR2 (germline): GTSNPN, SVGIG (reference sequence). The DNA for the CDR3 is TGTGCCTGTATACAGGGGCTCTATGGCTACACCTTC. It translates to CACIQGLYGYTF.

The V gene is TRBV7-2, the J gene TRBJ2-1, with D maybe TRBD2 (6 bases). The CDR3 consists of 14 residues. The V gene lost 7 bases and the J gene lost 5 bases, with 15 bases spanning the gap. Looked up from germline, CDR1 is SGHTA and CDR2 is FQGNSA. Here the CDR3 reads CASTLGRGNNEQFF. The CDR3 DNA sequence: TGTGCCAGCACCTTGGGGCGGGGCAACAATGAGCAGTTCTTC.

The gene calls are TRBV7-9 and TRBJ2-5; 11 nucleotides agree with TRBD1. CDR3 length: 15 residues. In germline, CDR1 is SEHNR, CDR2 FQNEAQ (reference sequence). V shed 5 bases and J 5 bases; nucleotides not matched to a gene: 7. CDR3 region: CASSDGTGGMETQYF. The CDR3, as DNA: TGTGCCAGCAGCGATGGGACAGGGGGAATGGAGACCCAGTACTTC.

The chain is built from TRBV7-2 and TRBJ2-3; 11 nucleotides line up with TRBD2. The CDR3 is 16 residues long. Trimming cost V 3 bases and J 6 bases; bases outside gene matches: 8. Per the germline V gene, CDR1 is SGHTA and CDR2 is FQGNSA. The CDR3 coding sequence is TGTGCCAGCAGCTTCACGAGGGCTAGCGGGAGGGATACGCAGTATTTT. The encoded protein is CASSFTRASGRDTQYF.

This clone showed up just a few times. The chain is built from TRBV9 and TRBJ1-1; TRBD1 matches at 7 bases. The CDR3 is 14 amino acids. V dropped 0 bases and J dropped 3; count of bases not matched to a gene: 2. CDR1 and CDR2 (germline): SGDLS, YYNGEE. In DNA, the CDR3 is TGTGCCAGCAGCGTAGATACAGGGGACACTGAAGCTTTCTTT. It yields the protein CASSVDTGDTEAFF.

The gene calls are TRBV28 and TRBJ1-2; D is ambiguous. Trimming shortened V by 6 bases and J by 4 bases, and 15 bases separated the two germline ends. The CDR3 spans 14 residues. Germline V CDR1 and CDR2: MDHEN, SYDVKM. The CDR3 DNA follows: TGTGCCAGCAGGCCCGACGGCGAACTCTATGGCTACACCTTC. This encodes CASRPDGELYGYTF.

The chain links TRBV20-1 to TRBJ1-2; D is unclear. This CDR3 has 10 residues. V lost 7 bases, J lost 3 bases, and 6 bases lay in between. Germline CDR1 and CDR2: DFQATT and SNEGSKA (reference sequence). The CDR3 sequence: CSVVYYGYTF. Written as DNA, the CDR3 is TGCAGTGTCGTATACTATGGCTACACCTTC.

This clone was found once. Other DNA sequences in this sample translate to the same CDR3. The chain carries TRBV19 and TRBJ1-1, with no clear D. The CDR3 consists of 14 residues. V lost 3 bases and J lost 1, with 9 bases in between. Germline V CDR1 and CDR2: LNHDA, SQIVND (reference sequence). CDR3 bases: TGTGCCAGTAGTATTCTGGGCCAGAACACTGAAGCTTTCTTT. As protein: CASSILGQNTEAFF. Full variable domain (remainder filled in from reference TRBV19 and TRBJ1-1): DGGITQSPKYLFRKEGQNVTLSCEQNLNHDAMYWYRQDPGQGLRLIYYSQIVNDFQKGDIAEGYSVSREKKESFPLTVTSAQKNPTAFYLCASSILGQNTEAFFGQGTRLTVV.

The V gene is TRBV7-6, the J gene TRBJ2-7; 14 bases align to TRBD2. CDR3 length: 16 amino acids. Germline loops: CDR1 SGHVS, CDR2 FNYEAQ. The trim removed 3 bases at V and 3 bases at J, leaving 4 bases unmatched. The CDR3 spells CASSFGTSGGYYEQYF. CDR3 sequence (DNA): TGTGCCAGCAGCTTCGGGACTAGCGGGGGATACTACGAGCAGTACTTC.

The rearrangement uses TRBV18 and TRBJ2-3; no clear D gene. Trimming took 1 base from V and 0 from J, leaving 8 bases between them. This CDR3 comprises 15 residues. Germline CDR1 and CDR2: KGHSH and LQKENI. The CDR3 loop is CASSPQVSSTDTQYF. Here the CDR3 DNA reads TGTGCCAGCTCACCACAGGTCTCTAGCACAGATACGCAGTATTTT.

V gene TRBV5-6 combines with J gene TRBJ2-2, with D tentatively TRBD1 (6 bases). This CDR3 contains 15 residues. Germline V gene lookup returns CDR1 SGHDT and CDR2 YYEEEE. V was cut by 4 bases and J by 6 bases, with 16 bases left in between. The CDR3 DNA is TGTGCCAGCAGCCACCTACAGGGTTATCCCGGGGAGCTGTTTTTT. Translation gives CASSHLQGYPGELFF.

The V call is TRBV25-1, the J call TRBJ1-2; no firm D call. Germline values: CDR1 MGHDK, CDR2 SYGVNS. V was cut by 6 bases and J by 6 bases, with 11 bases left in between. The CDR3 runs 12 residues. CDR3 in DNA: TGTGCCAGCAGCCCTGGAATCGATGGCTACACCTTC. Its translation: CASSPGIDGYTF.

This clone has just a few counts. The chain carries TRBV5-1 and TRBJ2-7, with 10 positions matching TRBD2. V was clipped by 6 bases and J by 4 bases; unmatched bases: 7. Germline lookup yields CDR1 SGHRS and CDR2 YFSETQ. CDR3 length: 14 residues. The CDR3 protein is CASTSISGRYEQYF. CDR3 in DNA: TGCGCCAGCACGAGTATTAGCGGGAGGTACGAGCAGTACTTC.

V gene TRBV4-1 combines with J gene TRBJ2-7; D tentatively reads TRBD1 or TRBD2 (7 bases each). Germline CDR1 reads MGHRA; CDR2 reads YSYEKL. The CDR3 covers 14 residues. With 3 bases removed from V and 4 bases from J, the gap between germline ends came to 13 bases. The CDR3 DNA follows: TGCGCCAGCAGCCACAGGGGGGGCCGTTACGAGCAGTACTTC. It codes for CASSHRGGRYEQYF.

The chain recombines TRBV5-5 with TRBJ1-5, with TRBD1 as a possible D gene (5 bases). Between the trimmed V and J ends, which lost 0 bases and 3 bases, there was a span of 10 bases. The CDR3 loop spans 15 amino acids. In germline, CDR1 is SGHKS, CDR2 YYEKEE (reference sequence). The CDR3 protein is CASSLAPGLNQPQHF. The CDR3 nucleotides are TGTGCCAGCAGCTTGGCCCCGGGGCTCAATCAGCCCCAGCATTTT.

The J gene is TRBJ2-7, the V gene TRBV7-9, with 7 nucleotides matching TRBD2. This CDR3 is 17 amino acids long. Germline-derived CDR1 and CDR2 are SEHNR and FQNEAQ (reference sequence). The V and J ends lost 4 bases and 7 bases, in that order; junction bases with no gene match: 19. The CDR3 loop is CASSYYGSRGFFLEQYF. The CDR3 nucleotides read TGTGCCAGCAGCTATTATGGGTCGCGGGGGTTTTTTTTGGAGCAGTACTTC.

This chain links TRBV10-3 with TRBJ2-7; TRBD2 agrees at 11 bases. The germline V gene has CDR1 ENHRY and CDR2 SYGVKD. CDR3 size: 14 residues. V was clipped by 11 bases and J by 1 base; unmatched bases: 7. CDR3 nucleotide sequence: TGTGCCGCCCACGGGACTAGCGGTTCCTACGAGCAGTACTTC. Its protein is CAAHGTSGSYEQYF.

CDR3 bases: TGTGCCAGCAGCACCAGTGGGAGCGGGAGAACGTTCTTC. It codes for CASSTSGSGRTFF. This sequence joins TRBV7-9 and TRBJ2-1; 8 bases align to TRBD2. There are 13 residues in the CDR3. After removal of 5 bases from V and 15 bases from J, the junction contained 12 bases not matched to a gene. Germline V CDR1 and CDR2: SEHNR, FQNEAQ (reference sequence).

This chain links TRBV7-3 with TRBJ2-7, with D maybe TRBD1 (5 bases). This CDR3 contains 13 residues. CDR1 is SGHTA, CDR2 FQGTGA, per germline. Deletions cut 5 bases from V and 2 bases from J, with 10 bases between. This chain's CDR3 is CASSPGHTYEQYF. The DNA of the CDR3 is TGTGCCAGCAGCCCCGGACATACCTACGAGCAGTACTTC.

V and J are TRBV5-4 and TRBJ2-1, with 8 nucleotides matching TRBD2. The CDR3 contains 17 residues. Trimming took 4 bases from V and 7 from J; bases not matched to a gene: 16. Germline CDR1 and CDR2: SGHNT and YYREEE (reference sequence). The CDR3 bases are TGTGCCAGCAGCAGAAGTGGGCGGGGACTAGACCTAAATGAGCAGTTCTTC. Translating gives CASSRSGRGLDLNEQFF.

This clone was counted between two and nine times. Other DNA sequences in the sample encode the same CDR3. The V gene is TRBV9, the J gene TRBJ2-3, with unresolved D. V was pared by 0 bases and J by 2 bases, with 7 bases between. Looked up from germline, CDR1 is SGDLS and CDR2 is YYNGEE. This CDR3 is 14 amino acids long. The CDR3, as DNA: TGTGCCAGCAGCGTAGGATCCGACACAGATACGCAGTATTTT. Translating it yields CASSVGSDTDTQYF.

V usage is TRBV28 and J usage is TRBJ2-6; 9 bases agree with TRBD2. Unmatched junction bases numbered 6, after V lost 2 bases and J lost 4 bases. The CDR3 covers 17 residues. Germline V gives CDR1 MDHEN, CDR2 SYDVKM. This CDR3 is CASSLEAGGPGANVLTF. The CDR3 nucleotides are TGTGCCAGCAGTTTAGAGGCGGGAGGGCCCGGGGCCAACGTCCTGACTTTC.

The chain uses TRBV5-4 and TRBJ2-7, with 10 bases fitting TRBD2. The CDR3 spans 15 residues. After removal of 3 bases from V and 2 bases from J, the junction contained 5 bases not matched to a gene. Germline loops: CDR1 SGHNT, CDR2 YYREEE (reference sequence). CDR3 DNA sequence: TGTGCCAGCAGCTCGGGGACTAGCGAGACCTACGAGCAGTACTTC. Amino acids: CASSSGTSETYEQYF.